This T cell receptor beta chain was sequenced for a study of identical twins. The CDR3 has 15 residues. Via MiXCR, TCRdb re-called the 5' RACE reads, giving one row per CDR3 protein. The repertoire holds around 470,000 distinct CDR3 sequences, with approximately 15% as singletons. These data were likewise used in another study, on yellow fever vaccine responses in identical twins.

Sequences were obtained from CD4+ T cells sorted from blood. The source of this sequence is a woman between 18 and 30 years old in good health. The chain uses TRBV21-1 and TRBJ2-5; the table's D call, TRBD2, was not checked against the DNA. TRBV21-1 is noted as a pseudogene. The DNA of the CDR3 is TGTGCCAGCGGCCGGTTACTAGCGGTCCAAGAGACCCAGTACTTC. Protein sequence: CASGRLLAVQETQYF.